This TCR delta chain was profiled in a study of γδ T cells in repeated Plasmodium falciparum infection. Study in general: Malian children with intense seasonal malaria exposure were compared with matched Australian children.

Flow sorting of PBMC yielded separate Vgamma9/Vdelta2+ and Vdelta2-negative gammadelta T cell populations for bulk repertoire analysis. General study findings and limits: One small rural Malian village, predominantly a single ethnic group, supplied the cohort. Vgamma9/Vdelta2+ repertoires stayed stably polyclonal over time and infection.

TCRdb re-called the multiplex PCR reads through CATT. The sample records some 50,000 delta-chain clones, about 1.5% being singletons. This clone occurred a few times. Antigen unknown. This DNA translates differently at residue 10 from the TCRdb protein, which is that of a much larger clone; a read error is likely, and the protein shown is the DNA's own translation. J gave up 7 bases and V 2 bases, and 34 bases lay outside the gene matches. CDR3 length equals 23 residues. Germline V gives CDR1 TSWWSYY, CDR2 QGS. V is TRDV1 and J is TRDJ1; 7 bases line up with TRDD3. The sequence was collected from a pool of human donors (malaria-infected and uninfected, not separated). The sequenced sample consisted of gamma-delta T cells from blood. As DNA, the CDR3 is TGTGCTCTTGGGGAATACGTGGATGGCTCCCTACGAGGTACGGGTGGGGGACCGGTTAAACTCATCTTT. Residues: CALGEYVDGSLRGTGGGPVKLIF.